This T cell receptor beta chain was sequenced for a study of T-cell memory formation after mild COVID-19 (dated by TCRdb to the early 2020s). For context, the study as a whole: TCR sequence clusters from the two donors were largely donor specific. Two young, previously healthy adult volunteers made up the cohort, one male and one female. Longitudinal TCRalpha and TCRbeta repertoire sequencing tracked T-cell clones expanding and contracting after mild COVID-19 in two donors.

The junction carries 18 bases between V and J, which are trimmed by 5 bases and 7 bases respectively. The CDR3 holds 15 amino acids from the cysteine to the phenylalanine. Here the CDR3 DNA is all that survives: 45 bases in frame from base 1. From the germline V gene, CDR1 is SGHRS and CDR2 is YFSETQ. Ficoll-Paque density gradient centrifugation was the method used to isolate PBMCs. TCRdb records Illumina NovaSeq 6000 as the sequencer. TCRalpha and TCRbeta cDNA libraries were built by 5'RACE with constant-segment primers, adding sample barcodes and unique molecular identifiers. Trizol reagent was used to extract RNA from every sample. Library amplification was performed in two PCR steps, and a second sample barcode and Illumina TruSeq adapters were introduced in the second step. The libraries were sequenced on an Illumina NovaSeq using 2 x 150 bp paired-end reads. Processing in the source paper ran as follows. The reads were demultiplexed and collapsed into UMI-guided consensus sequences using migec v1.2.7. Using mixcr v2.1.11, UMI consensuses were aligned to TRA and TRB V and J templates and then assembled into clonotypes. Expanded or contracted clonotypes were those called significant by both edgeR and NoisET, with noise models trained on biological replicates. edgeR calls used a false discovery rate-adjusted p below 0.01 and a log2 fold-change threshold of 1. As an exploratory analysis of dynamics, max-normalized trajectories of the 1000 most abundant clonotypes were examined by PCA with hierarchical clustering. Separately sequenced CD4+ and CD8+ repertoires were used to assign the CD4 or CD8 phenotype of responding clones. The public reads were reprocessed in TCRdb via fastp at Q25 and MiXCR, keeping in-frame beta chains. Rows with one shared CDR3 protein collapse into an entry with the most common genes and DNA. The V and J calls and clone size are TCRdb's, not the authors'. This sample gives about 200,000 distinct CDR3 sequences in total; 9% to 10% of them show up just once. The ten top clones hold roughly 4% of the sample.

With regard to this clonotype: This receptor's antigen is unknown. Base qualities are not at hand, and no much larger clone is one base apart.

The study at large found these results: From day 15 to 85, contracting clones showed balanced CD4/CD8 phenotypes, whereas a second wave of clones that expanded from day 15 to 37 leaned towards CD4+. SARS-CoV-2 specificity of the second-wave clones peaking on day 37 was not confirmed. Contracting CD4+ clones were located mainly in the CM and EM memory subsets, whereas CD8+ clones were found to be enriched in EMRA. Only two mild cases were covered by the study, and larger cohorts that include severe cases with pre-infection samples were considered necessary. The detection of some responding clones in pre-infection memory suggests that pre-existing cross-reactive memory T cells joined the SARS-CoV-2 response.

The chain is encoded by TRBV5-1 joined to TRBJ1-4, with no confidently assigned D gene. Sequenced input: PBMCs or a T cell subset sorted from them (not recorded which). The clonotype was recovered from a man younger than 35 who had mild COVID-19 (a few samples of this study predate the infection). The sample titles of this study are shuffled in the database, so cell type and time point are left out; the donor was told from shared clones. The bases are TGCGCCAGCAGTGCCCTTTCTACGGCCACTGAAAAACTGTTTTTT. Its translation reads: CASSALSTATEKLFF.